The clone carrying this TCR beta chain was counted only a few times. The data were obtained in a study of blood T cell repertoires in COVID-19. Study at large: Donors in the United States, Italy and Spain gave samples during acute or convalescent COVID-19. T cells, B-cell-depleted T cells, or PBMCs provided the cDNA or gDNA that served as material.

In the source study's methods: Nucleated cell number was recorded as an estimate derived from reference gene primer amplification. Clones were sequenced by immunoSEQ multiplex PCR, and TCRdb holds only the in-frame ones, with some missing. The V and J calls and the clone size are those of that table, but D and trimming were determined from the DNA. The sample records fewer than 350,000 clones, under 90% being singletons. V lost 5 bases and J lost 1; bases outside the gene matches: 13. Per germline, CDR1 SEHNR and CDR2 FQNEAQ (reference sequence). The CDR3 has 19 residues. This sequence joins TRBV7-9 and TRBJ2-1; 11 bases agree with TRBD2. The clonotype comes from a woman aged 60-75 years with active or convalescent COVID-19. The sequenced material came from peripheral blood. The CDR3 protein is CASSPPVSGGATSYNEQFF. DNA of the CDR3: TGTGCCAGCAGCCCCCCCGTTAGCGGGGGGGCCACATCCTACAATGAGCAGTTCTTC.